This TCR beta chain was obtained from a study of T cells after yellow fever vaccination. Findings and caveats of the study: Most clones from primary vaccination were detected again post-booster (roughly 96% CD4, around 88% CD8). Researchers report a weaker secondary response that nonetheless peaked faster, day 5 versus 15. Some clonotypes, a small share, were shared between CD4 and CD8 compartments.

CDR1 and CDR2 (germline): MDHEN, SYDVKM. V lost 7 bases, J lost 2 bases, and 4 bases stayed unmatched. CDR3 length equals 15 residues. TCRdb re-called the 5' RACE reads with MiXCR, one entry per CDR3 protein. The repertoire consists of roughly 250,000 distinct CDR3 sequences, with 10% to 15% occurring once and the leading ten covering 0.45% to 0.65%. A few counts support this clonotype. Antigen: not known. Sample: CD4+ T cells sorted from PBMCs, taken 45 days after the yellow fever booster vaccination. The TCR sequence derives from a young man who received the YFV17D yellow fever vaccine. This rearrangement joins TRBV28 to TRBJ2-1; TRBD2 matches 11 bases. DNA of the CDR3: TGTGCCAGCATGCCTAGCGGGGGGACCTACAATGAGCAGTTCTTC. This codes for CASMPSGGTYNEQFF.